The 26 T cell receptor beta chains reported below all come from one sample, sequenced in a study of CD8+ T cells in alopecia areata. Reverse transcribed after extraction, RNA yielded cDNA as the sequencing template. Generated by immunoSEQ multiplex PCR, the TCRdb table keeps only in-frame clones and is missing some. The profile covers hundreds of thousands of clones, with approximately 70% appearing a single time and over 1% taken by the ten largest. Indicated treatment: oral pan-JAK inhibitor, 5-10 mg twice daily. The material sequenced was CD4+ T cells sorted from blood, taken at roughly week 45, from a patient treated with tofacitinib. The receptors derive from a human donor with alopecia areata.

This clone was observed at least ten times. The J gene is TRBJ1-2, the V gene TRBV5-1; 10 nucleotides align to TRBD1. The CDR3 runs to 13 residues. The ends lost 4 bases at V and 7 bases at J; junction bases unmatched: 4. The germline V gene encodes CDR1 SGHRS and CDR2 YFSETQ. Here the CDR3 DNA reads TGCGCCAGCAGCGGGACAGGGGAACGTGGCTACACCTTC. Translated, it gives CASSGTGERGYTF. The whole variable domain, remainder taken from reference TRBV5-1 and TRBJ1-2, is KAGVTQTPRYLIKTRGQQVTLSCSPISGHRSVSWYQQTPGQGLQFLFEYFSETQRNKGNFPGRFSGRQFSNSRSEMNVSTLELGDSALYLCASSGTGERGYTFGSGTRLTVV.

The chain is built from TRBV5-1 and TRBJ2-7, with D unclear. CDR1 is SGHRS, CDR2 YFSETQ, per germline. The CDR3 is made up of 14 amino acids. Trimming took off 4 bases at V and 3 bases at J, with 14 bases between the two ends. The CDR3 DNA is TGCGCCAGCAGCCCCGGACGCATGGACTACGAGCAGTACTTC. Protein sequence: CASSPGRMDYEQYF.

This clone was counted once. The rearrangement joins TRBV25-1 to TRBJ2-6; D perhaps matches TRBD2 (5 bases). This CDR3 is 18 amino acids long. The germline V gene encodes CDR1 MGHDK and CDR2 SYGVNS. V lost 2 bases and J 3 bases, leaving 17 bases between the germline ends. CDR3 bases: TGTGCCAGCAGTGAAATCGGAGGCAACATCCTTGGGGCCAACGTCCTGACTTTC. Translating gives CASSEIGGNILGANVLTF.

The V and J genes are TRBV18 and TRBJ2-2; 8 bases map to TRBD1. The CDR3 contains 19 residues. Germline CDR1 reads KGHSH; CDR2 reads LQKENI. V dropped 0 bases and J dropped 2; count of bases not matched to a gene: 11. As DNA, the CDR3 is TGTGCCAGCTCACCACCTTCGGACAGGGTATTGACAAACACCGGGGAGCTGTTTTTT. This translates into CASSPPSDRVLTNTGELFF.

This chain links TRBV4-3 with TRBJ2-1, with 9 bases fitting TRBD2. The ends lost 0 bases at V and 3 bases at J; junction bases unmatched: 3. The germline gives CDR1 LGHNA, CDR2 YSLEER. The CDR3 loop spans 16 amino acids. CDR3 in DNA: TGCGCCAGCAGCCAAGATCCTAGCGGGGTCTACAATGAGCAGTTCTTC. Translated, it gives CASSQDPSGVYNEQFF.

V is TRBV4-1 and J is TRBJ2-7, with a tentative D call TRBD2 (6 bases). Germline values: CDR1 MGHRA, CDR2 YSYEKL. Trimming pared 0 bases from V and 2 bases from J, leaving 8 bases between. The CDR3 is 14 amino acids. In DNA, the CDR3 is TGCGCCAGCAGCCAAGAAGGAGGGGCCTACGAGCAGTACTTC. Amino acid sequence: CASSQEGGAYEQYF.

This clone occurred a few times. Here the CDR3 DNA reads TGTGCCAGCAGCTTAGATAAGATTGGGACAGGACAGTTCTTC. Its translation: CASSLDKIGTGQFF. The chain joins TRBV5-4 to TRBJ2-1; 8 nucleotides line up with TRBD1. The CDR3 consists of 14 residues. With V trimmed by 2 bases and J by 13 bases, 11 bases remained unmatched. Germline CDR1 reads SGHNT; CDR2 reads YYREEE (reference sequence).

In regard to this clone: Other nucleotide sequences in the sample specify the same CDR3. V usage is TRBV5-1 and J usage is TRBJ2-7; possibly TRBD1 or TRBD2 for D (6 bases each). The germline V and J ends were trimmed by 5 bases and 0 bases, with 15 bases remaining between them. Germline V gene sequence: CDR1 SGHRS, CDR2 YFSETQ. CDR3 length: 15 residues. The CDR3, as DNA: TGCGCCAGCAGACCTGGGGGGCAGAGCTCCTACGAGCAGTACTTC. It encodes CASRPGGQSSYEQYF.

The chain is built from TRBV5-1 and TRBJ2-1; D possibly corresponds to TRBD2 (6 bases). CDR3 length equals 16 residues. V was shortened by 0 bases and J by 5 bases, with 15 bases between the two germline ends. Germline V gene lookup returns CDR1 SGHRS and CDR2 YFSETQ. The CDR3: CASSLAPGVGDNEQFF. For the CDR3, the DNA is TGCGCCAGCAGCTTGGCTCCGGGAGTCGGTGACAATGAGCAGTTCTTC. Full variable domain (remainder filled in from reference TRBV5-1 and TRBJ2-1): KAGVTQTPRYLIKTRGQQVTLSCSPISGHRSVSWYQQTPGQGLQFLFEYFSETQRNKGNFPGRFSGRQFSNSRSEMNVSTLELGDSALYLCASSLAPGVGDNEQFFGPGTRLTVL.

The rearrangement joins TRBV6-5 to TRBJ1-5, with 9 bases aligning to TRBD1. The CDR3 consists of 15 residues. V lost 5 bases and J lost 5; bases outside the gene matches: 7. Germline CDR1 is MNHEY and CDR2 is SVGAGI. CDR3 coding DNA: TGTGCCAGCAGTCAGACAGGGGGAAACGATCAGCCCCAGCATTTT. Residues: CASSQTGGNDQPQHF.

This clone was seen a handful of times. The same CDR3 can be traced to other DNA sequences in this sample. The chain carries TRBV5-1 and TRBJ1-1; D is uncertain. Trimming removed 0 bases at V and 1 base at J, with 4 bases between. The CDR3 extends over 13 amino acids. Germline CDR1 SGHRS, CDR2 YFSETQ. The CDR3 DNA sequence: TGCGCCAGCAGCTTGGGAGAGAACACTGAAGCTTTCTTT. Its translation: CASSLGENTEAFF.

This clone was seen more than once but under ten times. In nucleotides, the CDR3 is TGCGCCAGCACTCGAGACAGGGGAACTGAAGCTTTCTTT. Translation: CASTRDRGTEAFF. The genes are TRBV10-1 and TRBJ1-1; 8 bases fit TRBD1. The CDR3 length is 13 residues. With 7 bases clipped from V and 5 bases from J, the junction kept 6 bases outside the gene matches. Germline CDR1 reads WNHNN; CDR2 reads SYGVQD (reference sequence).

V gene TRBV30 combines with J gene TRBJ1-2; 7 bases match TRBD1. V lost 7 bases and J lost 0; bases outside the gene matches: 8. This CDR3 contains 14 residues. Germline-derived CDR1 and CDR2 are GTSNPN and SVGIG (reference sequence). CDR3 loop: CAFSGQAANYGYTF. CDR3 nucleotides: TGTGCCTTCTCCGGACAGGCGGCTAACTATGGCTACACCTTC.

This clone has a count of ten or more. The CDR3, as DNA: TGCGCCAGCAGTGATCGCGTGGATCAGCCCCAGCATTTT. Translating gives CASSDRVDQPQHF. The chain joins TRBV10-2 to TRBJ1-5; D ambiguous. Germline loops: CDR1 WSHSY, CDR2 SAAADI. The germline V and J ends were trimmed by 3 bases and 5 bases, with 8 bases remaining between them. CDR3 length: 13 amino acids.

Remarks on this clone: The same CDR3 also results from other DNA sequences found in this sample. V and J are TRBV29-1 and TRBJ1-1; D is unclear. CDR1 is SQVTM and CDR2 is ANQGSEA in the germline V gene. Trimming took off 4 bases at V and 1 base at J, with 7 bases between the two ends. There are 12 residues in the CDR3. CDR3: CSVGTGNTEAFF. The CDR3 nucleotides read TGCAGCGTTGGGACGGGGAACACTGAAGCTTTCTTT.

This clone occurred a few times. The V and J genes are TRBV29-1 and TRBJ1-6; 9 bases line up with TRBD1. The germline V gene encodes CDR1 SQVTM and CDR2 ANQGSEA. V lost 7 bases and J lost 10; bases outside the gene matches: 8. The CDR3 is 13 amino acids. In nucleotides, the CDR3 is TGCAGCGGAACCGGGACAGGGAAATCACCCCTCCACTTT. Translating gives CSGTGTGKSPLHF. The entire variable domain, with the rest obtained from reference TRBV29-1 and TRBJ1-6, is as follows: SAVISQKPSRDICQRGTSLTIQCQVDSQVTMMFWYRQQPGQSLTLIATANQGSEATYESGFVIDKFPISRPNLTFSTLTVSNMSPEDSSIYLCSGTGTGKSPLHFGNGTRLTVT.

The chain uses TRBV7-2 and TRBJ2-4; TRBD2 is a possible D gene (6 bases). CDR1 and CDR2 (germline): SGHTA, FQGNSA. Trimming took off 5 bases at V and 6 bases at J, with 17 bases between the two ends. The CDR3 length is 15 residues. CDR3 region: CASSQRSGQGNIQYF. CDR3 nucleotide sequence: TGTGCCAGCAGCCAACGGAGCGGGCAGGGAAACATTCAGTACTTC.

The rearrangement links TRBV30 to TRBJ2-2, with 8 nucleotides matching TRBD2. The CDR3 contains 16 residues. CDR1 and CDR2 (germline): GTSNPN, SVGIG (reference sequence). V shed 1 base and J 4 bases; nucleotides not matched to a gene: 8. This chain's CDR3 is CAWSARTSLLTGELFF. The CDR3 DNA follows: TGTGCCTGGAGTGCAAGGACTAGCCTCCTCACCGGGGAGCTGTTTTTT.

The V call is TRBV25-1, the J call TRBJ2-7; D may be TRBD1 or TRBD2 (6 bases each). The CDR3 loop spans 14 amino acids. Trimming removed 8 bases from V and 2 bases from J, with 16 bases in between. Per the germline V gene, CDR1 is MGHDK and CDR2 is SYGVNS. The CDR3 sequence is CASGGLIPPYEQYF. CDR3 DNA sequence: TGTGCCAGCGGGGGGCTCATTCCACCCTACGAGCAGTACTTC.

This clone appeared once. The chain recombines TRBV29-1 with TRBJ1-1, with 7 bases that match TRBD1. The CDR3 extends over 12 amino acids. The germline V gene encodes CDR1 SQVTM and CDR2 ANQGSEA. Trimming at V came to 7 bases and at J to 4 bases, leaving 6 bases not matched to a gene. CDR3 region: CSATGFVTEAFF. The CDR3 DNA is TGCAGCGCGACAGGGTTTGTCACTGAAGCTTTCTTT.

In this sample, this clone turned up a few times. This chain joins TRBV6-5 and TRBJ1-6; 8 bases agree with TRBD1. The CDR3 totals 15 residues. Germline CDR1 reads MNHEY; CDR2 reads SVGAGI. The trim removed 7 bases at V and 7 bases at J, leaving 9 bases unmatched. The CDR3 sequence: CASKSPQGANSPLHF. The CDR3 DNA reads as TGTGCCAGCAAGTCGCCGCAGGGGGCGAATTCACCCCTCCACTTT.

The chain recombines TRBV9 with TRBJ2-2; D ambiguous. Trimming pared 4 bases from V and 6 bases from J, leaving 16 bases between. This CDR3 is 15 amino acids long. CDR1 is SGDLS and CDR2 is YYNGEE in the germline V gene. In DNA form, the CDR3 reads TGTGCCAGCAGCTCACCGCTAGACTCGTCCGGGGAGCTGTTTTTT. Encoded protein: CASSSPLDSSGELFF.

The CDR3 bases are TGCAGCGTAAAGGGGGCGGGACAGGGCTACAATGAGCAGTTCTTC. Amino acids: CSVKGAGQGYNEQFF. The V gene is TRBV29-1, the J gene TRBJ2-1, with TRBD1 identical over 9 bases. V lost 6 bases and J lost 3; bases outside the gene matches: 9. Germline V gene lookup returns CDR1 SQVTM and CDR2 ANQGSEA. CDR3 length: 15 amino acids.

This chain links TRBV7-2 with TRBJ1-6; D unclear. V was trimmed by 5 bases and J by 7 bases, leaving 15 bases between them. This CDR3 spans 15 amino acids. Germline CDR1 is SGHTA and CDR2 is FQGNSA. Here the CDR3 reads CASSPSAAKNSPLHF. Here the CDR3 DNA reads TGTGCCAGCAGCCCCTCAGCGGCCAAGAATTCACCCCTCCACTTT.

The gene calls are TRBV29-1 and TRBJ1-1, with TRBD1 matching 10 bases. Germline CDR1 is SQVTM and CDR2 is ANQGSEA. The trim removed 7 bases at V and 5 bases at J, leaving 4 bases unmatched. This CDR3 has 12 residues. In DNA form, the CDR3 reads TGCAGCGCAAGGGACAGGGGAACTGAAGCTTTCTTT. Its protein product is CSARDRGTEAFF.

In DNA form, the CDR3 reads TGTGCCAGCAGCTTAGTTGGGGGGTTCACTGAAGCTTTCTTT. This codes for CASSLVGGFTEAFF. The V and J genes are TRBV7-2 and TRBJ1-1, with TRBD1 as a possible D gene (5 bases). This CDR3 is built from 14 residues. Trimming took 1 base from V and 4 from J, leaving 10 bases between them. Germline CDR1 is SGHTA and CDR2 is FQGNSA.